The clone carrying this TCR beta chain was counted ten times or more. Both iRepertoire HTBI primers and Arm-PCR of CDR3 regions were used to build the TCR beta libraries. Each CDR3 protein gets one entry after TCRdb re-called the multiplex PCR reads with MiXCR. The sample consists of 450,000 to 650,000 distinct CDR3 sequences, about 15% of them appearing once. The data belong to a study of regulatory T cells in long-lasting Graves disease. The time point: newly diagnosed GD, antithyroid drugs for less than 3 months. Following extraction of RNA from PBMCs, that RNA was used to make the TCR library. The authors drew patients from an endocrinology department in Xi'an, China. The V gene's germline CDR1 is SEHNR and CDR2 FQNEAQ (reference sequence). V gave up 5 bases and J gave up 3 bases, with 10 bases separating them. The CDR3 spans 13 residues. This sample also belongs to another study, concerning T cells in Graves' hyperthyroidism and ophthalmopathy. Per that study: Subjects aged 18 to 65 presented with newly diagnosed hyperthyroidism of less than 2 months' duration.

This TCR was sampled from a woman aged 35-65 years with Graves disease. Specimen: peripheral blood mononuclear cells (PBMCs), collected at new diagnosis, from a patient treated with antithyroid drugs. V is TRBV7-9 and J is TRBJ1-1, with D perhaps TRBD1 (5 bases). The CDR3 coding sequence is TGTGCCAGCAGCGCGACAGTTGACACTGAAGCTTTCTTT. Its translation: CASSATVDTEAFF.